The clone carrying this T cell receptor (beta chain) was observed a few times. Its antigen is undetermined. Sample time point: newly diagnosed, previously untreated cHL patient sample. Acting as the comparison were PBMCs from newly diagnosed, untreated classical Hodgkin lymphoma. This specimen belongs to a study of PD-1 blockade in classical Hodgkin lymphoma. Sequencing was performed with immunoSEQ multiplex PCR; in TCRdb, only in-frame clones are kept and a portion is missing. Found here are tens of thousands of clones, 91% of them singletons; the top ten hold roughly 3.8%. Study results and limitations: Newly diagnosed patients reportedly trailed healthy donors in baseline TCR diversity. Repertoires differed for reasons still undefined, possibly disease activity or prior therapy.

This CDR3 region has 13 residues. CDR1 is SGDLS, CDR2 YYNGEE, per germline. V lost 1 base and J lost 7; bases outside the gene matches: 5. The material sequenced was peripheral blood mononuclear cells (PBMCs). The TCR originated in a human donor with classical Hodgkin lymphoma. The chain carries TRBV9 and TRBJ2-7; 7 positions match TRBD1. This CDR3 reads CASSVKGGKEQYF. The CDR3 DNA sequence: TGTGCCAGCAGCGTAAAAGGGGGCAAGGAGCAGTACTTC.